This entry is about one TCR beta chain. This sample was included in a study of T cell responses to AZD1222 COVID-19 vaccine. Assay: immunoSEQ multiplex PCR; the TCRdb copy retains only in-frame clones and omits some. Of some 100,000 clones listed, 90% to 95% are singletons. The CDR3 runs to 15 residues. With 1 base removed from V and 7 bases from J, the gap between germline ends came to 14 bases. The germline CDR1 and CDR2 sequences are LGHDT and YNNKEL (reference sequence). This receptor was identified in an adult who received the AZD1222 COVID-19 vaccine. The sequences come from peripheral blood, collected 28 days after the second AZD1222 dose. The rearrangement links TRBV3-1 (or the pseudogene TRBV3-2) to TRBJ1-5; possible D gene TRBD1, 6 bases. Here the CDR3 DNA reads TGTGCCAGCAGCCAAGGGCAGGGGAGGGCCCAGCCCCAGCATTTT. Protein product: CASSQGQGRAQPQHF.